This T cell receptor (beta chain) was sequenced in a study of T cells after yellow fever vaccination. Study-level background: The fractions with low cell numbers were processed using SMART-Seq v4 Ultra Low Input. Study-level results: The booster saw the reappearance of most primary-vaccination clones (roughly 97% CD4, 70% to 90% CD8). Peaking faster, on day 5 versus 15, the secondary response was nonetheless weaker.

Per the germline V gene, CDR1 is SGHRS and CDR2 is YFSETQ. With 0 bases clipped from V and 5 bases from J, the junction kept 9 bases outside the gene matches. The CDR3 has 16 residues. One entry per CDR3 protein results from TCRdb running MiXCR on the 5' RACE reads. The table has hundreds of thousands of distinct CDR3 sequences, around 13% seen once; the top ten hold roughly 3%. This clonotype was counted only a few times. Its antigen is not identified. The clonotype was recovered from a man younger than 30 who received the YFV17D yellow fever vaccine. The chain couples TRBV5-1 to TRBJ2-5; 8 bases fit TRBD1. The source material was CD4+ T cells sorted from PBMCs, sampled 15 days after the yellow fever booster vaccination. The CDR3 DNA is TGCGCCAGCAGCTTGGCCGTGCAGGGGGCGTCCGAGACCCAGTACTTC. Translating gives CASSLAVQGASETQYF.